A selection of T cell receptor beta chains follows, all from one sample in a study of blood T cell repertoires in COVID-19. The table came from immunoSEQ multiplex PCR; TCRdb's copy has only in-frame clones and leaves some out. The sample yields approximately 320,000 clones, 75% to 85% seen once. The sequenced sample was peripheral blood. These TCRs come from a human donor in a cohort sampled during active COVID-19. Both conserved end residues are part of each CDR3. The D gene is left open where the match is weak. Not all rows give a size; the values are once, few, many and, for expanded clones, a class.

NA	TRBJ1-1	TRBV29-1	NA	CSVVGWGGKNTEAFF	TGCAGCGTTGTTGGTTGGGGGGGGAAGAACACTGAAGCTTTCTTT
few	TRBJ2-7	TRBV7-3	NA	CASSLQGGYEQYF	TGTGCCAGCAGCCTGCAGGGGGGTTACGAGCAGTACTTC
NA	TRBJ2-4	TRBV3-1/TRBV3-2	TRBD2	CASSLGLAQNIQYF	TGTGCCAGCAGCCTGGGACTAGCCCAAAACATTCAGTACTTC
NA	TRBJ1-1	TRBV5-6	TRBD1	CASSPSWGTERNTEAFF	TGTGCCAGCAGCCCGAGTTGGGGGACAGAAAGGAACACTGAAGCTTTCTTT
NA	TRBJ2-1	TRBV7-6	NA	CASSLGGEQFF	TGTGCCAGCAGCTTAGGAGGTGAGCAGTTCTTC
NA	TRBJ2-3	TRBV6-6	NA	CAVEDRERTDTQYF	TGTGCCGTCGAAGACAGAGAAAGGACAGATACGCAGTATTTT
medium-sized	TRBJ1-1	TRBV7-8	NA	CASSQTGEAFF	TGTGCCAGCAGCCAAACAGGGGAAGCTTTCTTT
NA	TRBJ1-4	TRBV5-1	NA	CASSFQGLNEKLFF	TGCGCCAGCAGCTTTCAGGGGTTAAATGAAAAACTGTTTTTT
NA	TRBJ2-1	TRBV30	TRBD2	CAWTPGLAGINEQFF	TGTGCCTGGACTCCGGGACTAGCGGGTATTAATGAGCAGTTCTTC
NA	TRBJ2-1	TRBV30	NA	CAWGTGPSSYNEQFF	TGTGCCTGGGGCACAGGGCCCAGCTCCTACAATGAGCAGTTCTTC
NA	TRBJ2-7	TRBV6-5	TRBD1	CASRTGTGIPYEQYF	TGTGCCAGCAGGACCGGGACAGGGATCCCCTACGAGCAGTACTTC
NA	TRBJ1-3	TRBV5-1	NA	CASSTDRSSGNTIYF	TGCGCCAGCAGCACCGACAGATCCTCTGGAAACACCATATATTTT
once	TRBJ2-1	TRBV9	NA	CASSVDWEQNNEQFF	TGTGCCAGCAGCGTAGATTGGGAGCAGAACAATGAGCAGTTCTTC
NA	TRBJ2-7	TRBV18	NA	CASSPARGDEQYF	TGTGCCAGCTCACCTGCCCGAGGTGACGAGCAGTACTTC
few	TRBJ1-2	TRBV30	NA	CAWSPVDYGYTF	TGTGCCTGGAGCCCGGTGGACTATGGCTACACCTTC
NA	TRBJ2-3	TRBV25-1	NA	CASSEFVGGGTDTQYF	TGTGCCAGCAGTGAATTCGTTGGGGGCGGCACAGATACGCAGTATTTT
few	TRBJ1-4	TRBV9	NA	CASSVGPGYEKLFF	TGTGCCAGCAGCGTAGGTCCGGGGTATGAAAAACTGTTTTTT
many	TRBJ2-3	TRBV6-6	NA	CASSIHPDTQYF	TGTGCCAGCAGCATTCATCCCGATACGCAGTATTTT
NA	TRBJ1-2	TRBV11-2	TRBD1	CASSLGQGLNYGYTF	TGTGCCAGCAGCTTAGGACAGGGCCTTAACTATGGCTACACCTTC
NA	TRBJ2-3	TRBV9	TRBD1	CASSERTGLADTQYF	TGTGCCAGCAGCGAGCGGACAGGGTTAGCAGATACGCAGTATTTT
NA	TRBJ2-7	TRBV5-1	NA	CASSITGTEQYF	TGCGCCAGCAGCATCACAGGGACCGAGCAGTACTTC
NA	TRBJ2-2	TRBV6-4	TRBD2	CASSDSFLGGTGELFF	TGTGCCAGCAGTGACTCGTTTCTCGGGGGGACCGGGGAGCTGTTTTTT
NA	TRBJ2-7	TRBV25-1	NA	CASRTGDLESYEQYF	TGTGCCAGCAGAACCGGAGATCTCGAGTCCTACGAGCAGTACTTC
NA	TRBJ2-2	TRBV9	TRBD2	CASSVTSGGRRTGELFF	TGTGCCAGCAGCGTAACTAGCGGGGGGAGGAGGACCGGGGAGCTGTTTTTT
NA	TRBJ2-3	TRBV5-1	TRBD2	CASRPAPSGGVSTDTQYF	TGCGCCAGCAGACCTGCCCCTAGCGGGGGGGTTAGCACAGATACGCAGTATTTT
NA	TRBJ1-1	TRBV12-3/TRBV12-4	NA	CASRSRGGTEAFF	TGTGCCAGCAGATCAAGGGGAGGCACTGAAGCTTTCTTT
NA	TRBJ1-5	TRBV19	NA	CASSPDGGVQPQHF	TGTGCCAGTAGCCCCGACGGGGGGGTACAGCCCCAGCATTTT
NA	TRBJ1-3	TRBV6-6	NA	CASTTRATAPGNTIYF	TGTGCCAGCACCACGAGGGCAACAGCTCCGGGAAACACCATATATTTT
few	TRBJ1-1	TRBV6-6	NA	CASRQVGNTEAFF	TGTGCCAGCCGACAGGTGGGGAACACTGAAGCTTTCTTT
NA	TRBJ1-3	TRBV19	NA	CASSIERGGAGNTIYF	TGTGCCAGTAGTATAGAAAGAGGGGGAGCTGGAAACACCATATATTTT
NA	TRBJ1-3	TRBV2	NA	CASARQAFSGNTIYF	TGTGCCAGCGCAAGACAGGCCTTCTCTGGAAACACCATATATTTT
NA	TRBJ1-3	TRBV5-6	NA	CASSLDIGNTIYF	TGTGCCAGCAGCCTCGACATCGGAAACACCATATATTTT
once	TRBJ1-5	TRBV19	TRBD1	CASSIPGGQIKDQPQHF	TGTGCCAGTAGTATTCCAGGGGGCCAGATAAAAGATCAGCCCCAGCATTTT
NA	TRBJ2-7	TRBV12-5	TRBD1	CASGPDRVGYEQYF	TGTGCTAGTGGCCCCGACAGGGTGGGATACGAGCAGTACTTC
NA	TRBJ1-5	TRBV5-5	NA	CASSPGHGADQPQHF	TGTGCCAGCAGCCCCGGACACGGCGCGGATCAGCCCCAGCATTTT
NA	TRBJ2-5	TRBV15	NA	CATSRDRSEGETQYF	TGTGCCACCAGCAGAGATCGCTCGGAGGGAGAGACCCAGTACTTC
NA	TRBJ1-5	TRBV19	NA	CASSIGSGMGNQPQHF	TGTGCCAGTAGTATAGGGTCAGGTATGGGCAATCAGCCCCAGCATTTT
NA	TRBJ2-4	TRBV2	TRBD1	CASSRTGGLQAKNIQYF	TGTGCCAGCAGCCGGACAGGGGGCCTACAGGCCAAAAACATTCAGTACTTC
NA	TRBJ2-3	TRBV7-9	NA	CASSLSAGTDTQYF	TGTGCCAGCAGCTTAAGTGCCGGGACAGATACGCAGTATTTT
NA	TRBJ1-5	TRBV6-5	TRBD1	CASSPGQGVTQPQHF	TGTGCCAGCAGTCCCGGGCAGGGGGTAACTCAGCCCCAGCATTTT
NA	TRBJ2-1	TRBV2	NA	CASMTRTDLVWGHYNEQFF	TGTGCCAGCATGACCCGGACAGACCTAGTGTGGGGCCACTACAATGAGCAGTTCTTC
NA	TRBJ2-7	TRBV6-5	NA	CASRWHYEQYF	TGTGCCAGCCGTTGGCATTACGAGCAGTACTTC
NA	TRBJ1-5	TRBV18	TRBD1	CASSQGQGNQPQHF	TGTGCCAGCTCACAAGGACAGGGCAATCAGCCCCAGCATTTT
NA	TRBJ2-1	TRBV11-2	TRBD1	CASSRPTGGIEQFF	TGTGCCAGCAGCCGTCCTACAGGGGGCATTGAGCAGTTCTTC
NA	TRBJ2-5	TRBV27	NA	CASSLGRGPQETQYF	TGTGCCAGCAGTTTAGGCAGGGGCCCTCAAGAGACCCAGTACTTC
NA	TRBJ2-3	TRBV6-6	TRBD2	CASSQGGRDTQYF	TGTGCCAGCAGCCAGGGAGGGAGAGATACGCAGTATTTT
NA	TRBJ2-4	TRBV7-3	TRBD1	CASSSGTGPNIQYF	TGTGCCAGCAGCTCCGGGACAGGGCCAAACATTCAGTACTTC
once	TRBJ2-7	TRBV12-3/TRBV12-4	NA	CASSLATGYEQYF	TGTGCCAGCAGTTTAGCGACGGGGTACGAGCAGTACTTC
NA	TRBJ2-7	TRBV5-4	NA	CASSTGSDAPNEQYF	TGTGCCAGCAGCACGGGATCAGATGCCCCTAACGAGCAGTACTTC
NA	TRBJ1-6	TRBV19	TRBD1	CASRRDSRSPLHF	TGTGCCAGTCGGAGGGACAGTCGGTCACCCCTCCACTTT
NA	TRBJ2-7	TRBV6-5	TRBD1	CASRPGQGTYEQYF	TGTGCCAGCAGACCCGGACAGGGTACCTACGAGCAGTACTTC
once	TRBJ1-2	TRBV3-1/TRBV3-2	NA	CASRPGHRFYGYTF	TGTGCCAGCAGGCCGGGACATAGATTTTATGGCTACACCTTC
NA	TRBJ1-1	TRBV19	TRBD1	CASSTGTANTEAFF	TGTGCCAGTAGCACCGGGACAGCGAACACTGAAGCTTTCTTT
NA	TRBJ1-3	TRBV6-5	NA	CASSYRGASGNTIYF	TGTGCCAGCAGTTACAGGGGTGCCTCTGGAAACACCATATATTTT
NA	TRBJ1-1	TRBV5-1	NA	CASSFSQGGTEAFF	TGCGCCAGCAGCTTTAGTCAGGGTGGCACTGAAGCTTTCTTT
NA	TRBJ1-2	TRBV30	NA	CAWSVRRVDGYTF	TGTGCCTGGAGTGTACGGAGGGTGGATGGCTACACCTTC
NA	TRBJ1-1	TRBV9	NA	CASSVGWEDGAFF	TGTGCCAGCAGCGTAGGTTGGGAGGATGGAGCTTTCTTT